One and the same sample provided the 5 T cell receptor beta chains below, sequenced in a study of cytomegalovirus exposure and HLA in healthy donors (dated by TCRdb to the late 2010s). The library relied on the immunoSEQ multiplex PCR assay. As stored in TCRdb, this immuneACCESS dataset retains in-frame rearrangements with V and J assigned. A fraction of the clones does not appear; measured against another copy, unresolved V genes explain less than half of the discrepancy, and the remainder lacks a known reason. The sample data list 200,000 or so clones, and about 90% of these were observed just once. The ten largest clonotypes hold about 2.7% of the sample. Sequenced material: PBMCs. Receptors were obtained from a woman aged 18-29 years in good health and CMV-seronegative.

The rearrangement links TRBV6-5 to TRBJ1-3, with D unclear. V was trimmed by 7 bases and J by 0 bases, leaving 13 bases between them. The CDR3 is 15 residues long. Germline CDR1 and CDR2: MNHEY and SVGAGI. The CDR3 DNA reads TGTGCCAGCACAGCAGGCCAAAACTCTGGAAACACCATATATTTT. Its protein product is CASTAGQNSGNTIYF.

A remark on this clone: One end of the junction is discordant with germline, which a read error may explain. The rearrangement links TRBV18 to TRBJ2-5, with 9 bases aligning to TRBD2. The CDR3 is 17 amino acids. CDR1 is KGHSH, CDR2 LQKENI, per germline. The chain's CDR3 is CASSPTGSSGSQETRYF. The CDR3, as DNA: TGTGCCAGCTCACCTACGGGAAGTAGCGGGAGCCAAGAGACCCGGTACTTC.

J is TRBJ2-3 and V is TRBV5-6, with 11 bases matching TRBD1. Germline V lookup: CDR1 SGHDT, CDR2 YYEEEE. V lost 3 bases and J lost 0; bases outside the gene matches: 9. The CDR3 totals 18 residues. For the CDR3, the DNA is TGTGCCAGCAGCTGGACCCCCGGGACAGGGGGAAGCACAGATACGCAGTATTTT. It translates to CASSWTPGTGGSTDTQYF.

The chain joins TRBV27 to TRBJ2-3; TRBD2 agrees at 8 bases. Losses at the gene ends were 2 bases for V and 6 bases for J; bases not matched to a gene: 13. Germline-derived CDR1 and CDR2 are MNHEY and SMNVEV (reference sequence). This CDR3 has 17 amino acids. CDR3 bases: TGTGCCAGCAGTTTACGCCGCGGACTAGCCTTTTCGGATACGCAGTATTTT. Its protein product is CASSLRRGLAFSDTQYF.

The rearrangement links TRBV11-1 to TRBJ2-3, with 7 bases lining up with TRBD1. Trimming cost V 0 bases and J 3 bases; bases outside gene matches: 0. CDR1 and CDR2 from the germline V gene are SGHAT and FQDESV (reference sequence). The CDR3 spans 14 residues. CDR3 nucleotides: TGTGCCAGCAGCTTAGCGACAGGGACAGATACGCAGTATTTT. Protein sequence: CASSLATGTDTQYF.